This TCR beta chain was sequenced during a study of blood T cell repertoires in COVID-19. The data were produced by immunoSEQ multiplex PCR, yet TCRdb's version contains in-frame clones alone and is incomplete. Found here are some 100,000 clones, approximately 92% of them singletons; the top ten hold nearly 6.5%. CDR3 length: 16 amino acids. V was clipped by 0 bases and J by 0 bases, with 7 bases between them. The germline gives CDR1 SGDLS, CDR2 YYNGEE. The sequenced sample was peripheral blood. The chain joins TRBV9 to TRBJ1-6; D unclear. This sequence was found in a woman in her fifties or sixties with active COVID-19. CDR3 sequence reads: CASSVGLSSYNSPLHF. The CDR3 DNA sequence: TGTGCCAGCAGCGTAGGACTTAGCTCCTATAATTCACCCCTCCACTTT.